This T cell receptor beta chain derives from a study of identical twins. Study conclusions and caveats: Models predicted too little out-of-frame TCR alpha sharing in monozygotic twins. Cord blood beta clonotypes present at high abundance carried fewer insertions; no such pattern appeared in memory repertoires.

As for this clonotype: Its antigen is unknown.

A template switching step contributed a universal primer site, while unique molecular identifiers were present in the cDNA. TCRdb analysed the 5' RACE reads with MiXCR anew, one entry per CDR3 protein. The sample lists 1.5 million to 2 million distinct CDR3 sequences; 25% to 35% were seen once. In germline, CDR1 is SGHRS, CDR2 YFSETQ. The CDR3 spans 16 residues. Trimming shortened V by 0 bases and J by 4 bases, and 15 bases separated the two germline ends. Material: cord blood. The J gene is TRBJ2-3, the V gene TRBV5-1; tentative D call: TRBD1 (6 bases). The sequence was obtained from a newborn girl in good health. The CDR3 loop reads CASSLARGGGADTQYF. CDR3 DNA: TGCGCCAGCAGCTTGGCCAGGGGTGGGGGCGCAGATACGCAGTATTTT.